Each of the 28 T cell receptor beta chains below was sequenced from the same sample in a study of vaccination effects on CD4 cells after COVID-19. Repertoires were generated with immunoSEQ multiplex PCR, while TCRdb's copy carries only in-frame clones and drops some. The sample has tens of thousands of clones, approximately 70% seen once. No antigen has been assigned to these receptors. With the ViraFEST assay, the study expanded antigen-specific CD4+ T cells using viral peptide pools, then sequenced them. It was after approximately 11 days of culture that CD4+ T cells were isolated. All vaccine recipients tested negative for nucleocapsid antibodies and had never contracted SARS-CoV-2 infection. The source material was CD4+ T cells from PBMCs cultured with HCoV-NL63 spike peptides, sampled before COVID-19 vaccination. The source of these receptors is a human donor who received a COVID-19 vaccine.

The chain employs TRBV5-1 and TRBJ2-6; no firm D call. Germline loops: CDR1 SGHRS, CDR2 YFSETQ. This CDR3 spans 16 amino acids. Between the trimmed V and J ends, which lost 2 bases and 0 bases, there was a span of 9 bases. The chain's CDR3 is CASSFGQSSGANVLTF. The CDR3 nucleotides are TGCGCCAGCAGCTTTGGGCAGAGCTCTGGGGCCAACGTCCTGACTTTC.

The CDR3 spells CASSLVFGELFF. CDR3 in DNA: TGTGCCAGCAGCTTAGTTTTTGGGGAGCTGTTTTTT. This rearrangement joins TRBV7-2 to TRBJ2-2; no clear D gene. V lost 1 base and J 8 bases, leaving 5 bases between the germline ends. The CDR3 runs to 12 residues. The V gene's germline CDR1 is SGHTA and CDR2 FQGNSA.

V gene TRBV29-1 combines with J gene TRBJ2-1; D is unresolved. Germline V lookup: CDR1 SQVTM, CDR2 ANQGSEA. There are 13 residues in the CDR3. V gave up 0 bases and J gave up 4 bases, with 7 bases separating them. The CDR3 here is CSVEDTAYNEQFF. The CDR3 bases are TGCAGCGTTGAAGATACGGCGTACAATGAGCAGTTCTTC.

Concerning this clone: Sequence at one end of the junction differs from germline and may be a read error. The chain carries TRBV3-1 (or the pseudogene TRBV3-2) and TRBJ2-3; D is possibly TRBD2 (6 bases). Germline lookup yields CDR1 LGHDT and CDR2 YNNKEL (reference sequence). The CDR3 covers 19 residues. CDR3 region: CASSKELGLPPTGTDTQYF. DNA for the CDR3: TGTGCCAGCAGCAAAGAATTGGGACTCCCACCAACCGGCACAGATACGCAGTATTTT.

Worth noting for this clone: At one end the junction does not follow the germline gene, possibly because of a read error. V and J are TRBV7-9 and TRBJ2-7, with 7 positions matching TRBD1. This CDR3 has 14 amino acids. Per the germline V gene, CDR1 is SEHNR and CDR2 is FQNEAQ (reference sequence). The CDR3 sequence is CASSLGGGQLDLNF. Here the CDR3 DNA reads TGTGCCAGCAGCTTAGGAGGGGGCCAACTAGATTTAAACTTC.

This clone has only a few counts. The chain carries TRBV5-6 and TRBJ1-2; the D is unclear. CDR3 length: 15 residues. Germline V gives CDR1 SGHDT, CDR2 YYEEEE. V was pared by 2 bases and J by 4 bases, with 15 bases between. CDR3 DNA: TGTGCCAGCAGCTTTAGGTCCAGGCGGCTCTATGGCTACACCTTC. It yields the protein CASSFRSRRLYGYTF.

The chain has TRBV9 and TRBJ1-6; D unclear. The CDR3 runs to 14 residues. From germline, CDR1 is SGDLS and CDR2 YYNGEE. The V gene lost 0 bases and the J gene lost 5 bases, with 6 bases spanning the gap. CDR3 bases: TGTGCCAGCAGCGTAGGGGGTAATAATTCACCCCTCCACTTT. Its protein is CASSVGGNNSPLHF.

The V and J genes are TRBV11-2 and TRBJ1-6, with unresolved D. V gave up 0 bases and J gave up 9 bases, with 15 bases separating them. The CDR3 has 16 residues. Germline V gene sequence: CDR1 SGHAT, CDR2 FQNNGV. This CDR3 is CASSLDLRQGSSPLHF. CDR3 DNA sequence: TGTGCCAGCAGCTTAGATCTCAGGCAAGGGAGTTCACCCCTCCACTTT.

This clone was seen a few times. V gene TRBV30 combines with J gene TRBJ1-2; D perhaps matches TRBD1 (6 bases). CDR3 size: 12 residues. Trimming pared 2 bases from V and 7 bases from J, leaving 11 bases between. The germline V gene has CDR1 GTSNPN and CDR2 SVGIG (reference sequence). The CDR3 protein is CAWSTQTGGYTF. CDR3 coding DNA: TGTGCCTGGAGTACCCAGACAGGTGGCTACACCTTC.

The chain joins TRBV6-5 to TRBJ1-2, with D uncertain. CDR3 length: 15 residues. Germline V gene data show CDR1 as MNHEY and CDR2 as SVGAGI. V dropped 3 bases and J dropped 0 bases, with 11 bases sitting between them. This CDR3 is CASSYTVLANYGYTF. CDR3 DNA: TGTGCCAGCAGTTATACGGTCCTAGCTAACTATGGCTACACCTTC.

This chain links TRBV6-5 with TRBJ1-5; D is possibly TRBD1 (5 bases). V was trimmed by 8 bases and J by 2 bases, leaving 10 bases between them. In germline, CDR1 is MNHEY, CDR2 SVGAGI. The CDR3 is 13 amino acids. Here the CDR3 DNA reads TGTGCCAGCGGGGCGGGCGGCAATCAGCCCCAGCATTTT. Its translation is CASGAGGNQPQHF.

This chain uses TRBV5-1 with TRBJ1-1; D not resolved. The CDR3 has 13 residues. The germline V gene has CDR1 SGHRS and CDR2 YFSETQ. V gave up 2 bases and J gave up 2 bases, with 7 bases separating them. The CDR3: CASSFADNTEAFF. As DNA, the CDR3 is TGCGCCAGCAGCTTCGCAGATAACACTGAAGCTTTCTTT.

This clone came up once. The chain links TRBV27 to TRBJ1-2; the D is unclear. There are 13 residues in the CDR3. Germline CDR1 is MNHEY and CDR2 is SMNVEV (reference sequence). V dropped 3 bases and J dropped 7 bases, with 12 bases sitting between them. For the CDR3, the DNA is TGTGCCAGCAGTTTGGATTACTCACTTGGCTACACCTTC. Translation: CASSLDYSLGYTF.

In this sample, this clone turned up a few times. The V call is TRBV6-6, the J call TRBJ2-1; D is ambiguous. The CDR3 has 10 amino acids. Trimming took 6 bases from V and 5 from J, leaving 2 bases between them. CDR1 and CDR2 from the germline V gene are MNHNY and SVGAGI (reference sequence). In DNA form, the CDR3 reads TGTGCCAGCAGAGACAATGAGCAGTTCTTC. It codes for CASRDNEQFF.

The chain employs TRBV19 and TRBJ1-1, with D uncertain. Germline V CDR1 and CDR2: LNHDA, SQIVND (reference sequence). The V and J ends lost 7 bases and 3 bases respectively, with 21 bases between them. This CDR3 contains 16 residues. Here the CDR3 reads CASKGGVKGEDTEAFF. CDR3 bases: TGTGCCAGTAAAGGCGGGGTTAAGGGCGAGGACACTGAAGCTTTCTTT.

This clone has just a few counts. V and J are TRBV4-1 and TRBJ1-6; 7 bases are a match to TRBD1. V lost 6 bases, J lost 7 bases, and 12 bases stayed unmatched. The V gene's germline CDR1 is MGHRA and CDR2 YSYEKL. The CDR3 is 16 amino acids. In nucleotides, the CDR3 is TGCGCCAGCAGTCGTTCCGGGACAGAATTAAATTCACCCCTCCACTTT. Protein: CASSRSGTELNSPLHF.

The V call is TRBV6-2 or TRBV6-3, the J call TRBJ1-1; D is uncertain. The V gene lost 5 bases and the J gene lost 1 base, with 5 bases spanning the gap. This CDR3 contains 12 residues. Germline-derived CDR1 and CDR2 are MNHEY and SVGEGT. As DNA, the CDR3 is TGTGCCAGCAGTGCGAGGAACACTGAAGCTTTCTTT. Protein sequence: CASSARNTEAFF.

The rearrangement uses TRBV7-9 and TRBJ2-3, with 9 bases aligning to TRBD2. Germline V gene lookup returns CDR1 SEHNR and CDR2 FQNEAQ (reference sequence). The CDR3 is made up of 14 amino acids. The J segment lost 4 bases and the V segment lost 1 base, leaving 0 bases of the junction unmatched. The CDR3 bases are TGTGCCAGCAGCTTAGGGACTAGCGCAGATACGCAGTATTTT. This sequence encodes CASSLGTSADTQYF.

The chain uses TRBV18 and TRBJ1-3; D uncertain. CDR3 length: 15 residues. V was pared by 6 bases and J by 0 bases, with 12 bases between. In germline, CDR1 is KGHSH, CDR2 LQKENI. The CDR3 nucleotides are TGTGCCAGCTCCGCGGATTGGGGCTCTGGAAACACCATATATTTT. Its translation is CASSADWGSGNTIYF.

This clone has more than one count but fewer than ten. The rearrangement uses TRBV9 and TRBJ1-2; 8 nucleotides agree with TRBD1. Germline V gives CDR1 SGDLS, CDR2 YYNGEE. The CDR3 runs 17 residues. The V and J ends lost 5 bases and 3 bases, in that order; junction bases with no gene match: 15. The CDR3 sequence: CASRNPKADRAHYGYTF. CDR3 nucleotide sequence: TGTGCCAGCAGGAACCCAAAAGCGGACAGGGCCCACTATGGCTACACCTTC. The whole variable domain, filled in from reference TRBV9 and TRBJ1-2, reads DSGVTQTPKHLITATGQRVTLRCSPRSGDLSVYWYQQSLDQGLQFLIQYYNGEERAKGNILERFSAQQFPDLHSELNLSSLELGDSALYFCASRNPKADRAHYGYTFGSGTRLTVV.

The chain has TRBV18 and TRBJ1-2, with 9 bases aligning to TRBD1. CDR3 length: 13 residues. The ends lost 2 bases at V and 8 bases at J; junction bases unmatched: 3. The germline V gene encodes CDR1 KGHSH and CDR2 LQKENI. The CDR3 nucleotides are TGTGCCAGCTCACCAAGGACAGGGGAAGGCTACACCTTC. Its protein is CASSPRTGEGYTF.

The chain recombines TRBV3-1 (or the pseudogene TRBV3-2) with TRBJ2-1, with a tentative D call TRBD1 (6 bases). The CDR3 contains 16 residues. Trimming took 4 bases from V and 5 from J, leaving 18 bases between them. CDR1 is LGHDT and CDR2 is YNNKEL in the germline V gene (reference sequence). The CDR3 loop is CASSRRLTGWDNEQFF. The CDR3 DNA is TGTGCCAGCAGCCGCAGATTGACAGGCTGGGACAATGAGCAGTTCTTC.

The rearrangement links TRBV29-1 to TRBJ2-7; a weak D match, TRBD1 (6 bases). The CDR3 spans 12 residues. V lost 5 bases to trimming and J lost 3 bases, with 11 bases between them. CDR1 is SQVTM and CDR2 is ANQGSEA in the germline V gene. Here the CDR3 reads CSVRGQIYEQYF. The CDR3 region has the DNA TGCAGCGTTCGTGGACAGATCTACGAGCAGTACTTC.

This chain connects TRBV18 to TRBJ1-3; no firm D call. The germline V gene has CDR1 KGHSH and CDR2 LQKENI. CDR3 length: 15 residues. Deletions cut 0 bases from V and 0 bases from J, with 6 bases between. This chain's CDR3 is CASSPPVYSGNTIYF. CDR3 DNA sequence: TGTGCCAGCTCACCACCAGTTTACTCTGGAAACACCATATATTTT. Full variable domain (missing parts from reference TRBV18 and TRBJ1-3): NAGVMQNPRHLVRRRGQEARLRCSPMKGHSHVYWYRQLPEEGLKFMVYLQKENIIDESGMPKERFSAEFPKEGPSILRIQQVVRGDSAAYFCASSPPVYSGNTIYFGEGSWLTVV.

With regard to this clone: This sample includes further DNA sequences coding for the same CDR3. The J gene is TRBJ2-5, the V gene TRBV5-5; 9 bases are a match to TRBD1. V lost 4 bases to trimming and J lost 2 bases; unmatched junction nucleotides: 3. Germline V lookup: CDR1 SGHKS, CDR2 YYEKEE (reference sequence). The CDR3 consists of 14 residues. The CDR3: CASSPGQGQETQYF. Here the CDR3 DNA reads TGTGCCAGCAGCCCGGGACAGGGACAAGAGACCCAGTACTTC.

The chain couples TRBV29-1 to TRBJ1-1, with 8 nucleotides matching TRBD1. This CDR3 has 13 residues. Germline V lookup: CDR1 SQVTM, CDR2 ANQGSEA. Trimming cost V 8 bases and J 5 bases; bases outside gene matches: 10. CDR3: CSSNSGQGTEAFF. In nucleotides, the CDR3 is TGCAGCTCCAACTCTGGACAGGGAACTGAAGCTTTCTTT.

This chain connects TRBV21-1 to TRBJ1-4. TRBV21-1 is a known pseudogene. This CDR3 is built from 15 residues. The CDR3 DNA sequence: TGTGCCAGCAGCAGTCGCGGGATAACTAATGAAAAACTGTTTTTT. Translated: CASSSRGITNEKLFF.

There are a few counts of this clone. The rearrangement joins TRBV5-1 to TRBJ2-2; TRBD1 matches at 7 bases. Germline CDR1 is SGHRS and CDR2 is YFSETQ. Trimming removed 2 bases from V and 4 bases from J; junction bases left unmatched: 2. This CDR3 has 14 residues. In DNA, the CDR3 is TGCGCCAGCAGCTTTACAGGGGCCACCGGGGAGCTGTTTTTT. Its translation is CASSFTGATGELFF.